This TCR beta chain was sequenced for a study of CD8 T cells in Susac syndrome (dated by TCRdb to the late 2010s). Looking at the study overall: Whether CD8+ T cell activation and differentiation in Susac syndrome was antigen driven was tested using repertoire sequencing. On the study overall, not on this receptor specifically: The study acknowledged that relatively few individuals were included in the TCR sequencing and HLA analysis.

Trimming removed 5 bases from V and 4 bases from J, leaving 10 bases between the germline ends. The CDR3 measures 13 amino acids from cysteine to phenylalanine. Here the CDR3 DNA is all that survives: 39 bases in frame from base 1. Peripheral blood CD8+ and CD4+ T cells from healthy donors, Susac syndrome patients and multiple sclerosis patients were profiled using high-throughput TCR beta sequencing. The multiple sclerosis controls were treatment-naive patients who had stable or active relapsing-remitting disease and met the revised McDonald criteria. Bulk CD8+ and CD4+ T cells were purified by magnetic negative isolation, while CD8+ TEMRA cells were enriched using FACS. Blood was drawn into EDTA tubes, processed within 24 hours, and PBMCs were isolated by density gradient centrifugation. PBMCs intended for TCR sequencing were cryopreserved in liquid nitrogen and were subsequently thawed in a 37 degrees C water bath. Purity of sorted or isolated CD4+, CD8+ and CD8+ TEMRA cells was at least 90%.

A remark on this clonotype: Its antigen has not been determined. No much larger clonotype is one base removed from it; base qualities were not supplied.

RNA was extracted using the RNeasy kit, and roughly 0.5 to 1 ug of the RNA was reverse transcribed with random hexamers. The immunoSEQ multiplex PCR assay, covering 54 Vbeta and 13 Jbeta segments, was used to amplify TCR beta CDR3 regions. PCR amplification bias was corrected by using a synthetic template baseline for primer optimization and computational correction. From the authors' description of their analysis: Only productive sequences were kept, with reads annotated to V, D and J genes according to IMGT and analyzed in immunoSEQ Analyzer. Clonality was calculated as one minus the Shannon entropy normalized by log2 of the number of productive unique sequences. For each patient and control, public and private clones were evaluated within the 100 most prevalent clones. Clones were defined as Susac-specific if absent from the healthy and MS cohorts, from 1052 published viral clones and from other ImmuneACCESS disease sequences. The raw public reads went through TCRdb reprocessing: fastp at Q25, MiXCR clone calling, in-frame beta chains kept. Every CDR3 protein is listed once, alongside the most common genes and DNA of its rows. These V and J calls rely on TCRdb rather than the paper's analysis. For this sample there are some 220,000 distinct CDR3 sequences; 95% appear just once. The top ten clonotypes cover around 0.099% of the sample.

This receptor was taken from a human donor with multiple sclerosis. The material sequenced was CD4+ T cells from PBMCs. The sequence links TRBV12-3 or TRBV12-4 to TRBJ2-3; the D gene assignment is ambiguous. The CDR3 region has the sequence CASSLDRSDTQYF. The nucleotides are TGTGCCAGCAGTCTCGATCGGTCAGATACGCAGTATTTT.